The 25 T cell receptor beta chains presented below share a single source sample, sequenced in a study of T cells after yellow fever vaccination. One entry per CDR3 protein results from TCRdb running MiXCR on the 5' RACE reads. This sample carries hundreds of thousands of distinct CDR3 sequences, roughly 3.5% of them seen once, and the ten largest clones take around 22%. Sequenced material: PBMCs, taken on the day of the yellow fever booster vaccination. These receptors were collected from a man between 18 and 35 years old who received the YFV17D yellow fever vaccine.

This rearrangement joins TRBV12-3 or TRBV12-4 to TRBJ2-3; a weak D match, TRBD1 (6 bases). The CDR3 has 15 amino acids. The V end was cut by 5 bases, the J end by 1 base, with 13 bases between. CDR3 DNA sequence: TGTGCCAGCAGTAATACAGGGAGCGGCACAGATACGCAGTATTTT. Translating gives CASSNTGSGTDTQYF.

The gene calls are TRBV25-1 and TRBJ2-7, with 12 positions matching TRBD1. Germline values: CDR1 MGHDK, CDR2 SYGVNS. V lost 3 bases to trimming and J lost 4 bases; unmatched junction nucleotides: 4. CDR3 size: 15 residues. The CDR3 spells CASSEGTGGVYEQYV. As DNA, the CDR3 is TGTGCCAGCAGTGAGGGGACAGGGGGCGTTTACGAGCAGTACGTC.

This sequence joins TRBV5-6 and TRBJ2-1; TRBD2 agrees at 8 bases. Trimming took 4 bases from V and 10 from J; bases not matched to a gene: 16. This CDR3 contains 16 residues. The germline gives CDR1 SGHDT, CDR2 YYEEEE. CDR3 sequence: CASSQLADKKVGEQFF. The CDR3 DNA is TGTGCCAGCAGCCAACTAGCGGATAAGAAGGTTGGGGAGCAGTTCTTC.

There are a few counts of this clonotype. The V call is TRBV20-1, the J call TRBJ1-1; D gene unclear. The CDR3 sequence is 11 residues long. CDR1 is DFQATT, CDR2 SNEGSKA, per germline (reference sequence). Trimming pared 0 bases from V and 3 bases from J, leaving 2 bases between. CDR3 in DNA: TGCAGTGCTAGAGATGACACTGAAGCTTTCTTT. Translation gives CSARDDTEAFF.

The V and J genes are TRBV7-9 and TRBJ2-7; the D gene could be TRBD1 or TRBD2 (5 bases each). V was trimmed by 7 bases and J by 3 bases, leaving 16 bases between them. Germline V gives CDR1 SEHNR, CDR2 FQNEAQ (reference sequence). The CDR3 runs to 14 residues. This CDR3 is CASTSWQGDYEQYF. CDR3 DNA: TGTGCCAGCACCTCGTGGCAGGGAGACTACGAGCAGTACTTC.

This clonotype was seen ten or more times. The CDR3 DNA reads as TGTGCCAGCAGTCGAACCGGGGAGGATAGCAATCAGCCCCAGCATTTT. Its translation: CASSRTGEDSNQPQHF. The genes are TRBV6-5 and TRBJ1-5; no firm D call. Germline values: CDR1 MNHEY, CDR2 SVGAGI. Trimming stripped 5 bases from V and 0 bases from J, with 14 bases between. There are 16 residues in the CDR3.

This clonotype was counted at least ten times. V usage is TRBV15 and J usage is TRBJ2-1, with unresolved D. Germline V gene sequence: CDR1 LNHNV, CDR2 YYDKDF (reference sequence). The CDR3 extends over 13 amino acids. V was clipped by 0 bases and J by 11 bases, with 11 bases between them. Here the CDR3 DNA reads TGTGCCACCAGCAGAGATTCCCGATACCAGCAGTTCTTC. Its translation is CATSRDSRYQQFF. Looking up the rest from reference TRBV15 and TRBJ2-1 gives the full variable domain: DAMVIQNPRYQVTQFGKPVTLSCSQTLNHNVMYWYQQKSSQAPKLLFHYYDKDFNNEADTPDNFQSRRPNTSFCFLDIRSPGLGDTAMYLCATSRDSRYQQFFGPGTRLTVL.

In this sample, this clonotype turned up a few times. This chain links TRBV20-1 with TRBJ1-1, with D possibly TRBD1 on 6 matching bases. V lost 3 bases to trimming and J lost 0 bases, with 14 bases between them. Germline lookup yields CDR1 DFQATT and CDR2 SNEGSKA (reference sequence). The CDR3 totals 15 residues. The CDR3 bases are TGCAGTGCTAGCCCCGGAGGGGGGCTGAACACTGAAGCTTTCTTT. Its translation is CSASPGGGLNTEAFF.

The DNA for the CDR3 is TGTGCCAGCAGCTCCATTAGGGGCAGGGGGCACACTGAAGCTTTCTTT. It yields the protein CASSSIRGRGHTEAFF. The genes are TRBV11-2 and TRBJ1-1; 8 nucleotides align to TRBD1. Trimming at V came to 4 bases and at J to 3 bases, leaving 10 bases not matched to a gene. The CDR3 is 16 residues long. Germline assignment: CDR1 SGHAT and CDR2 FQNNGV.

The J gene is TRBJ2-3, the V gene TRBV20-1, with 10 bases that match TRBD1. The germline CDR1 and CDR2 sequences are DFQATT and SNEGSKA (reference sequence). The junction had 4 bases not matched to a gene; V was cut back by 3 bases and J by 4 bases. This CDR3 is built from 14 residues. Written as DNA, the CDR3 is TGCAGTGCTAGTGGACAGGGGGGGGCAGATACGCAGTATTTT. This gives the protein CSASGQGGADTQYF.

This clonotype was counted at least ten times. The V gene is TRBV20-1, the J gene TRBJ1-2, with D unclear. V gave up 6 bases and J gave up 7 bases, with 21 bases separating them. This CDR3 has 14 residues. Germline CDR1 is DFQATT and CDR2 is SNEGSKA (reference sequence). This CDR3 reads CSAPVQEALSGYTF. The CDR3 DNA reads as TGCAGTGCCCCAGTTCAGGAGGCTCTTTCTGGCTACACCTTC.

This clonotype showed up many times. CDR3 sequence: CASSLGSYYEQYF. In DNA form, the CDR3 reads TGCGCCAGCAGCTTGGGTTCGTACTACGAGCAGTACTTC. This rearrangement joins TRBV5-1 to TRBJ2-7; no clear D gene. This CDR3 spans 13 amino acids. Germline V gene data show CDR1 as SGHRS and CDR2 as YFSETQ. V lost 0 bases to trimming and J lost 3 bases, with 7 bases between them.

This clonotype occurred a few times. This chain links TRBV4-1 with TRBJ1-2, with a tentative D call TRBD1 (6 bases). Germline CDR1 is MGHRA and CDR2 is YSYEKL. The CDR3 spans 20 residues. Trimming stripped 3 bases from V and 3 bases from J, with 29 bases between. Here the CDR3 reads CASSHLGPGANPDFDYGYTF. For the CDR3, the DNA is TGCGCCAGCAGCCACCTAGGACCGGGGGCTAACCCCGATTTCGACTATGGCTACACCTTC.

This clonotype has a count of ten or more. This chain uses TRBV12-3 or TRBV12-4 with TRBJ2-2; 9 bases agree with TRBD2. The CDR3 has 15 residues. J was trimmed by 3 bases and V by 6 bases; bases with no gene match: 5. CDR3 loop: CASRARLADTGELFF. The CDR3 DNA sequence: TGTGCCAGCAGGGCCAGACTAGCGGACACCGGGGAGCTGTTTTTT.

The table lists this clonotype with many counts. V usage is TRBV7-3 and J usage is TRBJ2-7; TRBD1 matches 7 bases. V was pared by 5 bases and J by 7 bases, with 8 bases of the junction left unmatched. Germline V lookup: CDR1 SGHTA, CDR2 FQGTGA. This CDR3 comprises 13 residues. This chain's CDR3 is CASSPTGNGEQYF. Written as DNA, the CDR3 is TGTGCCAGCAGCCCGACAGGGAACGGGGAGCAGTACTTC.

This clonotype was recorded at least ten times. V is TRBV14 and J is TRBJ2-1; no reliable D call. Trimming cost V 4 bases and J 6 bases, with 25 bases left between them. The CDR3 loop spans 18 amino acids. Germline-derived CDR1 and CDR2 are SGHDN and FVKESK. The CDR3 spells CASSRIGQRPDMVNEQFF. The CDR3 nucleotides read TGTGCCAGCAGCCGAATTGGGCAGAGACCCGACATGGTCAATGAGCAGTTCTTC.

This clonotype appeared many times. This chain links TRBV7-8 with TRBJ2-5; 9 bases match TRBD1. V gave up 5 bases and J gave up 3 bases; unmatched junction bases: 7. This CDR3 has 15 amino acids. Germline CDR1 and CDR2: SGHVS and FQNEAQ. The CDR3 nucleotides are TGTGCCAGCAGCATACCGGGACAGGGTGAAGAGACCCAGTACTTC. This encodes CASSIPGQGEETQYF.

The CDR3 loop reads CASSLRTSGGLQETQYF. The CDR3 DNA reads as TGTGCCAGCAGCCTCCGGACCAGCGGGGGCCTCCAAGAGACCCAGTACTTC. The rearrangement links TRBV7-2 to TRBJ2-5, with 8 nucleotides matching TRBD2. This CDR3 is 17 amino acids long. Losses at the gene ends were 5 bases for V and 1 base for J; bases not matched to a gene: 12. Germline CDR1 SGHTA, CDR2 FQGNSA. Complete variable domain (other parts from reference TRBV7-2 and TRBJ2-5): GAGVSQSPSNKVTEKGKDVELRCDPISGHTALYWYRQSLGQGLEFLIYFQGNSAPDKSGLPSDRFSAERTGGSVSTLTIQRTQQEDSAVYLCASSLRTSGGLQETQYFGPGTRLLVL.

Many counts were recorded for this clonotype. V is TRBV7-9 and J is TRBJ2-2; 7 bases map to TRBD1. CDR1 SEHNR and CDR2 FQNEAQ come from the germline V gene (reference sequence). The CDR3 has 16 amino acids. Trimming took 1 base from V and 0 from J; bases not matched to a gene: 2. The CDR3 sequence is CASSLGDSANTGELFF. Written as DNA, the CDR3 is TGTGCCAGCAGCTTAGGGGACAGCGCGAACACCGGGGAGCTGTTTTTT.

In this sample, this clonotype turned up a few times. This chain connects TRBV6-6 to TRBJ2-5; TRBD2 matches at 7 bases. In germline, CDR1 is MNHNY, CDR2 SVGAGI (reference sequence). This CDR3 contains 15 residues. V lost 2 bases and J lost 2; bases outside the gene matches: 5. The CDR3 loop is CASSYRLADQETQYF. In DNA form, the CDR3 reads TGTGCCAGCAGTTACAGGCTAGCGGATCAAGAGACCCAGTACTTC.

This chain joins TRBV14 and TRBJ1-4; D unresolved. V gave up 0 bases and J gave up 8 bases, with 13 bases separating them. There are 15 residues in the CDR3. Per the germline V gene, CDR1 is SGHDN and CDR2 is FVKESK. The CDR3 protein is CASSQETRGEEKLFF. As DNA, the CDR3 is TGTGCCAGCAGCCAAGAAACCCGCGGGGAAGAAAAACTGTTTTTT.

This clonotype was detected ten times or more. The chain is built from TRBV18 and TRBJ2-3, with D perhaps TRBD2 (7 bases). The CDR3 consists of 16 residues. V dropped 3 bases and J dropped 5 bases, with 18 bases sitting between them. CDR1 and CDR2 (germline): KGHSH, LQKENI. The CDR3 region is CASSPSGRGPQDTQYF. CDR3 in DNA: TGTGCCAGCTCACCGTCGGGGCGGGGGCCTCAAGATACGCAGTATTTT.

This chain uses TRBV4-3 with TRBJ1-1; possibly TRBD1 for D (6 bases). The V end was cut by 0 bases, the J end by 4 bases, with 18 bases between. CDR1 and CDR2 (germline): LGHNA, YSLEER. The CDR3 totals 17 residues. CDR3 DNA sequence: TGCGCCAGCAGCCAAGAATCGGGGGGGCGCCGGTCCACTGAAGCTTTCTTT. Translated: CASSQESGGRRSTEAFF.

This clonotype came up many times. The chain recombines TRBV5-1 with TRBJ2-1, with a weak D call TRBD2 (7 bases). Trimming took off 1 base at V and 6 bases at J, with 14 bases between the two ends. CDR3 length: 15 residues. Germline assignment: CDR1 SGHRS and CDR2 YFSETQ. This chain's CDR3 is CASSLSGGPSNEQFF. CDR3 in DNA: TGCGCCAGCAGCTTGTCGGGGGGCCCTAGCAATGAGCAGTTCTTC.

There are many counts of this clonotype. The chain links TRBV20-1 to TRBJ2-5; D remains ambiguous. Per the germline V gene, CDR1 is DFQATT and CDR2 is SNEGSKA (reference sequence). This CDR3 has 12 residues. V dropped 7 bases and J dropped 4 bases, with 13 bases sitting between them. CDR3 DNA sequence: TGCAGTGGGTCTAGGGCCATAGAGACCCAGTACTTC. This gives the protein CSGSRAIETQYF.